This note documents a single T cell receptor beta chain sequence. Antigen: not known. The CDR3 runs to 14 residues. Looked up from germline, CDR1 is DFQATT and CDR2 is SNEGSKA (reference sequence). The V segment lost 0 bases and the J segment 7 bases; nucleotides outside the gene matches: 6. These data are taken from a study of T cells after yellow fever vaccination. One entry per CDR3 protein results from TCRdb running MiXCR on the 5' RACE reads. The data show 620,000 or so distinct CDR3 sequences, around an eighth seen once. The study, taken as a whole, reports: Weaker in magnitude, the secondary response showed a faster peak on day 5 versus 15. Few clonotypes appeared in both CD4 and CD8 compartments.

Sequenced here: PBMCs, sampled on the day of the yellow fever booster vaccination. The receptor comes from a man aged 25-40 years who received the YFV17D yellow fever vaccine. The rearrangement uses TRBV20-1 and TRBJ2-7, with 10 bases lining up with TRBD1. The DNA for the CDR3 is TGCAGTGCTAGAGATCGACAGGGGGCGCGAGAGCAGTACTTC. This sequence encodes CSARDRQGAREQYF.